This TCR beta chain was identified during a study of T-cell memory formation after mild COVID-19. Study-level information: TCR clusters were mostly confined to one donor each.

TCRdb recomputed calls from the 5' RACE reads with MiXCR, one row per CDR3 protein. The sample has about 420,000 distinct CDR3 sequences; under 25% are singletons. The CDR3 has 13 amino acids. Germline CDR1 is KGHDR and CDR2 is SFDVKD. Trimming took 9 bases from V and 2 from J, leaving 11 bases between them. The TCR sequence derives from an adult woman who had mild COVID-19 (a few samples of this study predate the infection). Cell type and time point are not known. The genes are TRBV24-1 and TRBJ2-3; possibly TRBD1 for D (6 bases). The sequenced sample was PBMCs or a T cell subset sorted from them (not recorded which). CDR3 sequence reads: CATGGSYTDTQYF. The CDR3 region has the DNA TGTGCCACCGGGGGCAGTTACACAGATACGCAGTATTTT.